Each of the 27 T cell receptor beta chains below was sequenced from the same sample in a study of CD8+CD57+ T cells in acquired aplastic anemia. Patients who underwent sequencing had shown CD8+CD57+ cell expansion by flow cytometry. Both TCR beta VDJ combination and CDR3 sequence profiling were carried out. Genomic DNA was the template for this profiling. TCRdb passed the reads through MiXCR, listing each CDR3 protein once. The data show around 170,000 distinct CDR3 sequences, roughly half seen once. Sequences were obtained from sorted CD4+, CD8+, or CD8+CD57+ T cells (not recorded which) from PBMCs. Receptor source: a human donor with aplastic anemia.

The chain carries TRBV5-1 and TRBJ1-1; a weak D match, TRBD1 (6 bases). V shed 0 bases and J shed 2 bases, with 23 bases lying between them. Germline V gene sequence: CDR1 SGHRS, CDR2 YFSETQ. The length of the CDR3 is 19 residues. The CDR3 sequence is CASSLGGHRPPGPNTEAFF. Here the CDR3 DNA reads TGCGCCAGCAGCTTGGGGGGGCACCGCCCACCAGGGCCTAACACTGAAGCTTTCTTT.

The chain has TRBV19 and TRBJ2-7; 7 nucleotides match TRBD2. Germline assignment: CDR1 LNHDA and CDR2 SQIVND (reference sequence). The CDR3 runs to 14 residues. V was clipped by 10 bases and J by 5 bases; unmatched bases: 14. CDR3 loop: CATKVRSGNHEQYF. The CDR3 DNA reads TGTGCCACCAAGGTGAGAAGCGGGAACCACGAGCAGTACTTC.

This clonotype was counted a few times. This chain links TRBV19 with TRBJ2-1; 8 bases match TRBD1. Germline V gene data show CDR1 as LNHDA and CDR2 as SQIVND (reference sequence). The V gene end was trimmed by 3 bases and the J gene end by 10 bases; junction bases not matched to a gene: 2. This CDR3 has 12 residues. CDR3 sequence: CASSMGQAEQFF. The CDR3 nucleotides are TGTGCCAGTAGTATGGGACAGGCAGAGCAGTTCTTC. Complete variable domain (other parts from reference TRBV19 and TRBJ2-1): DGGITQSPKYLFRKEGQNVTLSCEQNLNHDAMYWYRQDPGQGLRLIYYSQIVNDFQKGDIAEGYSVSREKKESFPLTVTSAQKNPTAFYLCASSMGQAEQFFGPGTRLTVL.

This sequence joins TRBV19 and TRBJ1-4, with 8 bases identical to TRBD1. J gave up 6 bases and V 4 bases, and 7 bases lay outside the gene matches. Germline CDR1 and CDR2: LNHDA and SQIVND (reference sequence). The CDR3 spans 15 residues. The CDR3 loop is CASSTPGGLDEKLFF. For the CDR3, the DNA is TGTGCCAGTAGTACCCCAGGGGGCTTGGATGAAAAACTGTTTTTT.

Many counts were recorded for this clonotype. The rearrangement joins TRBV10-3 to TRBJ2-1; D is unresolved. CDR1 and CDR2 from the germline V gene are ENHRY and SYGVKD. The CDR3 is made up of 13 amino acids. V gave up 1 base and J gave up 10 bases, with 11 bases separating them. CDR3 sequence: CAISELGGQEQFF. The CDR3 DNA sequence: TGTGCCATCAGTGAGTTGGGTGGCCAGGAGCAGTTCTTC.

Concerning this clonotype: One junction end does not reproduce the germline sequence, and a read error may be involved. The rearrangement joins TRBV19 to TRBJ1-3; 8 bases are a match to TRBD1. CDR3 length: 17 residues. The germline CDR1 and CDR2 sequences are LNHDA and SQIVND (reference sequence). As DNA, the CDR3 is TGTGCCAGTAGTTCCCCGGACAGGGAGTACTCTGGGAACACCATATATTTT. Protein sequence: CASSSPDREYSGNTIYF.

The rearrangement uses TRBV29-1 and TRBJ2-7; TRBD2 matches 9 bases. Per the germline V gene, CDR1 is SQVTM and CDR2 is ANQGSEA. This CDR3 has 14 residues. The V segment lost 6 bases and the J segment 4 bases; nucleotides outside the gene matches: 10. CDR3 DNA: TGCAGCGTCTCCGGGCGGGAGGGATTGTACGAGCAGTACTTC. It translates to CSVSGREGLYEQYF.

This chain connects TRBV24-1 to TRBJ2-3; D uncertain. The CDR3 covers 15 residues. Germline CDR1 is KGHDR and CDR2 is SFDVKD. Deletions cut 2 bases from V and 1 base from J, with 9 bases between. CDR3 bases: TGTGCCACCAGTGATTATCAGGATGGCACAGATACGCAGTATTTT. Its translation: CATSDYQDGTDTQYF.

This rearrangement joins TRBV7-2 to TRBJ2-3, with D unresolved. The CDR3 runs to 13 residues. V was shortened by 7 bases and J by 2 bases, with 10 bases between the two germline ends. The germline gives CDR1 SGHTA, CDR2 FQGNSA. The CDR3 coding sequence is TGTGCCAGCACCCTCGGGCTCACAGATACGCAGTATTTT. Translation gives CASTLGLTDTQYF.

The genes are TRBV5-1 and TRBJ1-4, with D perhaps TRBD1 (5 bases). V shed 0 bases and J shed 5 bases, with 11 bases lying between them. Per the germline V gene, CDR1 is SGHRS and CDR2 is YFSETQ. CDR3 length: 15 amino acids. The CDR3 reads CASSLEGVRNEKLFF. DNA for the CDR3: TGCGCCAGCAGCTTGGAAGGGGTCCGAAATGAAAAACTGTTTTTT.

This clonotype was found once. The chain couples TRBV20-1 to TRBJ2-3; 12 bases are shared with TRBD2. V lost 0 bases and J lost 6; bases outside the gene matches: 10. The CDR3 length is 17 residues. Germline loops: CDR1 DFQATT, CDR2 SNEGSKA (reference sequence). The CDR3 coding sequence is TGCAGTGCTAGAGATAGAGGACTAGCGGGGCACCCGGATACGCAGTATTTT. This codes for CSARDRGLAGHPDTQYF.

In its sample, this clonotype was seen many times. The rearrangement links TRBV20-1 to TRBJ1-1, with no clear D. This CDR3 region has 13 residues. The germline CDR1 and CDR2 sequences are DFQATT and SNEGSKA (reference sequence). V lost 6 bases and J 1 base, leaving 12 bases between the germline ends. As DNA, the CDR3 is TGCAGTGCGGCATCCAGATCGAACACTGAAGCTTTCTTT. Its translation: CSAASRSNTEAFF.

This clonotype was observed a handful of times. The chain employs TRBV25-1 and TRBJ1-1, with 7 bases aligning to TRBD1. Per germline, CDR1 MGHDK and CDR2 SYGVNS. The CDR3 is 15 amino acids. The V segment lost 7 bases and the J segment 3 bases; nucleotides outside the gene matches: 11. The CDR3: CASTADRKVYTEAFF. The CDR3 nucleotides read TGTGCCAGCACCGCGGACAGGAAGGTTTACACTGAAGCTTTCTTT.

CDR3 region: CASSDGEYTEAFF. CDR3 nucleotides: TGTGCCAGCAGTGACGGGGAGTACACTGAAGCTTTCTTT. This chain connects TRBV2 to TRBJ1-1; D is ambiguous. The germline V gene encodes CDR1 SNHLY and CDR2 FYNNEI. V was shortened by 3 bases and J by 3 bases, with 8 bases between the two germline ends. The CDR3 consists of 13 residues.

This clonotype was observed at least ten times. The chain uses TRBV5-1 and TRBJ2-7, with 13 bases fitting TRBD2. This CDR3 region has 14 residues. Germline lookup yields CDR1 SGHRS and CDR2 YFSETQ. V was pared by 4 bases and J by 6 bases, with 4 bases of the junction left unmatched. The CDR3 loop reads CASSIGTSGIEQYF. CDR3 DNA: TGCGCCAGCAGCATAGGGACTAGCGGGATCGAGCAGTACTTC.

CDR3 coding DNA: TGTGCCAGCAGTGCGACAGGGCTATACGAGCAGTACTTC. It yields the protein CASSATGLYEQYF. The V and J genes are TRBV25-1 and TRBJ2-7, with 7 positions matching TRBD1. The CDR3 runs 13 residues. Germline CDR1 and CDR2: MGHDK and SYGVNS. The trim removed 4 bases at V and 4 bases at J, leaving 4 bases unmatched.

This clonotype has ten or more counts. The chain carries TRBV10-3 and TRBJ1-2, with 7 bases fitting TRBD1. With V trimmed by 10 bases and J by 4 bases, 9 bases remained unmatched. Germline V gene data show CDR1 as ENHRY and CDR2 as SYGVKD. The CDR3 consists of 13 residues. This CDR3 is CATSTGWGYGYTF. The CDR3 nucleotides read TGTGCCACCTCGACAGGGTGGGGCTATGGCTACACCTTC.

J is TRBJ1-4 and V is TRBV7-9; D is unclear. The CDR3 is made up of 15 amino acids. Between the trimmed V and J ends, which lost 5 bases and 3 bases, there was a span of 13 bases. Germline V gene lookup returns CDR1 SEHNR and CDR2 FQNEAQ (reference sequence). In DNA form, the CDR3 reads TGTGCCAGCAGCCTAACCTGGGAGTCTAATGAAAAACTGTTTTTT. It encodes CASSLTWESNEKLFF.

The chain employs TRBV24-1 and TRBJ2-3; TRBD2 agrees at 10 bases. CDR1 and CDR2 from the germline V gene are KGHDR and SFDVKD. V gave up 3 bases and J gave up 5 bases; unmatched junction bases: 7. CDR3 size: 16 residues. The chain's CDR3 is CATSDLSSGRRDTQYF. CDR3 bases: TGTGCCACCAGTGATCTATCTAGCGGGAGAAGAGATACGCAGTATTTT.

J is TRBJ2-1 and V is TRBV20-1, with TRBD2 identical over 12 bases. The CDR3 runs to 15 residues. V lost 0 bases, J lost 4 bases, and 1 base stayed unmatched. Germline V gene sequence: CDR1 DFQATT, CDR2 SNEGSKA (reference sequence). CDR3 in DNA: TGCAGTGCTAGAGATCTAGCGGGAGGGTACAATGAGCAGTTCTTC. Encoded protein: CSARDLAGGYNEQFF.

This rearrangement joins TRBV12-3 or TRBV12-4 to TRBJ2-5; 7 nucleotides align to TRBD1. V gave up 6 bases and J gave up 5 bases; unmatched junction bases: 9. This CDR3 spans 14 amino acids. CDR3 loop: CASSLDRQGETQYF. In DNA, the CDR3 is TGTGCCAGCAGCCTGGACAGGCAAGGGGAGACCCAGTACTTC.

This clonotype came up a few times. V usage is TRBV15 and J usage is TRBJ2-7; D uncertain. Deletions cut 0 bases from V and 3 bases from J, with 18 bases between. CDR1 and CDR2 from the germline V gene are LNHNV and YYDKDF (reference sequence). The CDR3 totals 17 residues. The CDR3 sequence is CATSREDWASGRYEQYF. CDR3 bases: TGTGCCACCAGCAGAGAAGATTGGGCTAGTGGTCGCTACGAGCAGTACTTC.

This clonotype was recorded at least ten times. This chain uses TRBV5-1 with TRBJ2-6; D gene unclear. V dropped 4 bases and J dropped 4 bases, with 15 bases sitting between them. Germline loops: CDR1 SGHRS, CDR2 YFSETQ. The CDR3 totals 16 residues. Here the CDR3 DNA reads TGCGCCAGCAGCAAGACCGCTACGTCGGGGGCCAACGTCCTGACTTTC. It encodes CASSKTATSGANVLTF.

The chain is built from TRBV2 and TRBJ1-3; D perhaps matches TRBD1 (6 bases). V lost 6 bases and J 9 bases, leaving 21 bases between the germline ends. The CDR3 sequence is 15 residues long. Germline values: CDR1 SNHLY, CDR2 FYNNEI. CDR3 amino acids: CASSPSRTAGVTIYF. The DNA of the CDR3 is TGTGCCAGCAGCCCATCTCGGACAGCGGGGGTCACCATATATTTT.

This clonotype was recorded many times. This chain joins TRBV29-1 and TRBJ2-7; D could derive from TRBD1 or TRBD2 (6 bases each). Between the trimmed V and J ends, which lost 4 bases and 1 base, there was a span of 8 bases. The CDR3 extends over 12 amino acids. Germline CDR1 is SQVTM and CDR2 is ANQGSEA. The CDR3 DNA is TGCAGCGTTGGGGGGGCATCCTACGAGCAGTACTTC. It codes for CSVGGASYEQYF.

In this sample, this clonotype is medium-sized. The chain carries TRBV2 and TRBJ1-1; D call uncertain. Germline lookup yields CDR1 SNHLY and CDR2 FYNNEI. The germline V and J ends were trimmed by 7 bases and 1 base, with 13 bases remaining between them. This CDR3 is built from 14 residues. The CDR3 region is CASTGGLSNTEAFF. In DNA form, the CDR3 reads TGTGCCAGCACCGGCGGCCTCTCGAACACTGAAGCTTTCTTT.

This clonotype was seen many times. The chain carries TRBV29-1 and TRBJ2-3, with D unclear. V was pared by 4 bases and J by 0 bases, with 2 bases between. This CDR3 is built from 11 residues. Germline loops: CDR1 SQVTM, CDR2 ANQGSEA. CDR3 protein: CSVGSTDTQYF. Here the CDR3 DNA reads TGCAGCGTTGGTAGCACAGATACGCAGTATTTT.